This TCR beta chain emerged from a study of control samples from healthy donors and cancer patients. The assay was immunoSEQ multiplex PCR, and TCRdb's table has in-frame clones only and misses some. The top ten hold less than 2% of the sample, which has nearly 200,000 clones, about 90% seen once. This clone turned up a few times. The specimen sequenced was blood. This receptor was identified in a man aged 30 to 45 in good health.

The CDR3 nucleotides read TGTGCCAGCAGCCTGGACTATAATTCACCCCTCCACTTT. Residues: CASSLDYNSPLHF. This chain connects TRBV7-2 to TRBJ1-6, with no clear D. This CDR3 contains 13 residues. V dropped 5 bases and J dropped 3 bases, with 5 bases sitting between them. Germline loops: CDR1 SGHTA, CDR2 FQGNSA.